The entry below describes one TCR beta chain. Germline lookup yields CDR1 DFQATT and CDR2 SNEGSKA (reference sequence). The CDR3 spans 14 residues. V shed 1 base and J 5 bases; nucleotides not matched to a gene: 3. The data are from a study of T-cell reconstitution after alpha-beta-depleted transplantation in children. Preparation of the TCRbeta library involved a method that used unique molecular identifiers. TCRdb independently ran MiXCR on the PCR reads; one entry per CDR3 protein. The sample lists about 270,000 distinct CDR3 sequences, almost 10% occurring once. The chain joins TRBV20-1 to TRBJ2-7; TRBD1 matches 12 bases. The TCR originated in a human donor who donated a stem cell graft to a child with SCID. Material: PBMCs from the stem cell graft donor, obtained from the stem cell graft. The CDR3 loop is CSARGGTGGNEQYF. CDR3 nucleotides: TGCAGTGCTAGAGGAGGGACAGGGGGCAACGAGCAGTACTTC.